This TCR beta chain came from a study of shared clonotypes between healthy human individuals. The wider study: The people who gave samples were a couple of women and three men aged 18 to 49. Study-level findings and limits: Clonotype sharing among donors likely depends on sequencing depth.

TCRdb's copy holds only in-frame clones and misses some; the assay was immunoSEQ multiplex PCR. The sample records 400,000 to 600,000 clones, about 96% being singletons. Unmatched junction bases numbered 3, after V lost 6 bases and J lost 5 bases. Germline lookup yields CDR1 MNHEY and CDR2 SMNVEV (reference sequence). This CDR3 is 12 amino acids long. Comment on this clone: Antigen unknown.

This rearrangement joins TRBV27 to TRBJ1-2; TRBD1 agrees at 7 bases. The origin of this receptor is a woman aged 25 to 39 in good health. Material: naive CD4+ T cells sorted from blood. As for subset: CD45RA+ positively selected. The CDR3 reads CASRGTEYGYTF. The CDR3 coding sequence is TGTGCCAGCAGGGGGACAGAGTATGGCTACACCTTC.